These 14 T cell receptor beta chains were all obtained from the same sample, sequenced in a study of graft-versus-host responses after intestinal transplantation. These receptors' targets are unknown. Generated by immunoSEQ multiplex PCR, the TCRdb table keeps only in-frame clones and is missing some. The table includes tens of thousands of clones, roughly 87% detected once. The sequences come from unstimulated CD4+ T cells sorted from spleen or lymph node cells, collected before intestinal transplant. These TCRs come from a human donor who received an intestinal transplant.

This chain joins TRBV5-4 and TRBJ2-2, with D unclear. The length of the CDR3 is 15 residues. Germline loops: CDR1 SGHNT, CDR2 YYREEE (reference sequence). V was clipped by 0 bases and J by 1 base, with 7 bases between them. The CDR3: CASSLGTWNTGELFF. In DNA, the CDR3 is TGTGCCAGCAGCTTGGGTACTTGGAACACCGGGGAGCTGTTTTTT.

The V gene is TRBV27, the J gene TRBJ2-1; D call uncertain. Trimming cost V 4 bases and J 4 bases, with 17 bases left between them. This CDR3 is built from 16 residues. The germline V gene encodes CDR1 MNHEY and CDR2 SMNVEV (reference sequence). CDR3 in DNA: TGTGCCAGCAGTTATGAGATGGAAAGAACTTACAATGAGCAGTTCTTC. It yields the protein CASSYEMERTYNEQFF.

The chain employs TRBV15 and TRBJ2-5, with D maybe TRBD1 (5 bases). The germline V gene has CDR1 LNHNV and CDR2 YYDKDF (reference sequence). Trimming left V 1 base short and J 5 bases short, with 8 bases between. The CDR3 is 13 residues long. The CDR3 coding sequence is TGTGCCACCAGCAGAGCAGGGATGGAGACCCAGTACTTC. It specifies CATSRAGMETQYF.

J is TRBJ2-7 and V is TRBV6-6; D ambiguous. The germline V gene has CDR1 MNHNY and CDR2 SVGAGI (reference sequence). V lost 5 bases, J lost 4 bases, and 9 bases lay in between. The CDR3 runs to 12 residues. CDR3 coding DNA: TGTGCCAGCAGTCGCCTCGGGTACGAGCAGTACTTC. It yields the protein CASSRLGYEQYF.

A word on this clone: This CDR3 is also generated by other DNA sequences in the sample. This rearrangement joins TRBV2 to TRBJ1-1, with D uncertain. The CDR3 runs 13 residues. Trimming shortened V by 8 bases and J by 4 bases, and 14 bases separated the two germline ends. Germline assignment: CDR1 SNHLY and CDR2 FYNNEI. The CDR3 protein is CASGVSSGTEAFF. CDR3 in DNA: TGTGCCAGCGGCGTCTCCTCAGGCACTGAAGCTTTCTTT.

The gene calls are TRBV25-1 and TRBJ1-2; D perhaps matches TRBD1 (6 bases). CDR1 and CDR2 from the germline V gene are MGHDK and SYGVNS. The CDR3 covers 12 residues. Trimming took 4 bases from V and 7 from J, leaving 10 bases between them. CDR3 DNA sequence: TGTGCCAGCAGTGCAGGGGCGGGTGGCTACACCTTC. Its translation: CASSAGAGGYTF.

V gene TRBV5-1 combines with J gene TRBJ2-7, with 13 bases that match TRBD2. Germline CDR1 reads SGHRS; CDR2 reads YFSETQ. Germline trimming cut 4 bases from V and 7 bases from J; bases unmatched to any gene: 8. This CDR3 has 15 amino acids. CDR3 residues: CASSLLAGGPREQYF. CDR3 bases: TGCGCCAGCAGCCTACTAGCGGGAGGGCCAAGGGAGCAGTACTTC.

The table lists this clone with a few counts. CDR3 in DNA: TGTGCCAGCAGTGAAGCCGGGACTTCCCCCGCACAGCCCCAGCATTTT. This codes for CASSEAGTSPAQPQHF. The V call is TRBV6-1, the J call TRBJ1-5; tentative D call: TRBD1 (5 bases). Trimming left V 0 bases short and J 7 bases short, with 16 bases between. The CDR3 covers 16 residues. From germline, CDR1 is MNHNS and CDR2 SASEGT.

The chain couples TRBV11-2 to TRBJ2-3; TRBD2 matches at 8 bases. Germline assignment: CDR1 SGHAT and CDR2 FQNNGV. The CDR3 extends over 15 amino acids. Trimming cost V 1 base and J 2 bases; bases outside gene matches: 2. This CDR3 reads CASSLVAGHTDTQYF. CDR3 nucleotides: TGTGCCAGCAGCTTAGTAGCGGGGCACACAGATACGCAGTATTTT.

The J gene is TRBJ2-5, the V gene TRBV14, with 11 bases aligning to TRBD1. Germline V gives CDR1 SGHDN, CDR2 FVKESK. V was clipped by 3 bases and J by 5 bases; unmatched bases: 8. The CDR3 sequence is 16 residues long. CDR3 residues: CASSQDRDRGRETQYF. DNA for the CDR3: TGTGCCAGCAGCCAGGACCGGGACAGGGGGAGGGAGACCCAGTACTTC. Filled out from reference TRBV14 and TRBJ2-5, the complete variable domain reads EAGVTQFPSHSVIEKGQTVTLRCDPISGHDNLYWYRRVMGKEIKFLLHFVKESKQDESGMPNNRFLAERTGGTYSTLKVQPAELEDSGVYFCASSQDRDRGRETQYFGPGTRLLVL.

The chain carries TRBV9 and TRBJ2-2, with TRBD1 matching 7 bases. V was pared by 2 bases and J by 1 base, with 11 bases of the junction left unmatched. The CDR3 is 18 amino acids. The germline V gene encodes CDR1 SGDLS and CDR2 YYNGEE. CDR3 amino acids: CASSVRDRSLRNTGELFF. The CDR3 DNA sequence: TGTGCCAGCAGCGTCCGGGACAGATCCCTTAGGAACACCGGGGAGCTGTTTTTT. Looking up the rest from reference TRBV9 and TRBJ2-2 gives the full variable domain: DSGVTQTPKHLITATGQRVTLRCSPRSGDLSVYWYQQSLDQGLQFLIQYYNGEERAKGNILERFSAQQFPDLHSELNLSSLELGDSALYFCASSVRDRSLRNTGELFFGEGSRLTVL.

This rearrangement joins TRBV6-1 to TRBJ2-4; D remains unclear. The CDR3 sequence is 16 residues long. V lost 2 bases and J lost 1, with 12 bases in between. The germline gives CDR1 MNHNS, CDR2 SASEGT. The CDR3 here is CASSELWMVAKNIQYF. The CDR3 coding sequence is TGTGCCAGCAGTGAATTGTGGATGGTGGCCAAAAACATTCAGTACTTC.

J is TRBJ1-1 and V is TRBV6-5; tentatively, D is TRBD1 (5 bases). This CDR3 has 15 amino acids. Per the germline V gene, CDR1 is MNHEY and CDR2 is SVGAGI. V was shortened by 0 bases and J by 4 bases, with 12 bases between the two germline ends. The CDR3 DNA follows: TGTGCCAGCAGTTACTCGCGGGCGGGGGTCACTGAAGCTTTCTTT. This sequence encodes CASSYSRAGVTEAFF.

V is TRBV19 and J is TRBJ1-5, with D perhaps matching TRBD1 (5 bases). Between the trimmed V and J ends, which lost 7 bases and 5 bases, there was a span of 15 bases. In germline, CDR1 is LNHDA, CDR2 SQIVND (reference sequence). This CDR3 contains 14 residues. The CDR3 region is CASTDIQEDQPQHF. The CDR3 DNA reads as TGTGCCAGTACCGACATACAGGAGGATCAGCCCCAGCATTTT. The complete variable domain, with remaining parts taken from reference TRBV19 and TRBJ1-5, reads DGGITQSPKYLFRKEGQNVTLSCEQNLNHDAMYWYRQDPGQGLRLIYYSQIVNDFQKGDIAEGYSVSREKKESFPLTVTSAQKNPTAFYLCASTDIQEDQPQHFGDGTRLSIL.